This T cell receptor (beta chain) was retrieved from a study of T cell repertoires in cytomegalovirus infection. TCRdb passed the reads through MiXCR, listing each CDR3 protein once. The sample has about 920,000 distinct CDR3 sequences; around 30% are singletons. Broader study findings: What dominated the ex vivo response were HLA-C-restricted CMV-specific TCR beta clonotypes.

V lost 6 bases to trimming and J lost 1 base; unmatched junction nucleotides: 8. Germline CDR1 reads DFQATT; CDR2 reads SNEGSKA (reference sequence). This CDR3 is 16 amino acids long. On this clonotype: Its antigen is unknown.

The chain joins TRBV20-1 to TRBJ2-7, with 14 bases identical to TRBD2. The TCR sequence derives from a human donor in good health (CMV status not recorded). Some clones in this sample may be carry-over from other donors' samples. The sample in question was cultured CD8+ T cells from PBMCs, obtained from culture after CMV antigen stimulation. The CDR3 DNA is TGCAGTGCGCCCGGGACTAGCGGGGGCCGGTCCTACGAGCAGTACTTC. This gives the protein CSAPGTSGGRSYEQYF.